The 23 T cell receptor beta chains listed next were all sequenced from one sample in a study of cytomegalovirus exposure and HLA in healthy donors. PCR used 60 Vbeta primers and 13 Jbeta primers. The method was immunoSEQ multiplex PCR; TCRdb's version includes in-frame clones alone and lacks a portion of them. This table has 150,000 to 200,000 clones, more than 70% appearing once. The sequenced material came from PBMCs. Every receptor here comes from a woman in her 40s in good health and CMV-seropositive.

The CDR3 DNA reads TGTGCCAGTAGTATAGCCCCTCAGGGGGCCTTCCGGGGACTGAACACTGAAGCTTTCTTT. Protein: CASSIAPQGAFRGLNTEAFF. The chain is built from TRBV19 and TRBJ1-1; 8 bases fit TRBD1. With 1 base clipped from V and 0 bases from J, the junction kept 16 bases outside the gene matches. Germline lookup yields CDR1 LNHDA and CDR2 SQIVND (reference sequence). The CDR3 consists of 20 residues. The variable domain in full, with the rest retrieved from reference TRBV19 and TRBJ1-1, is DGGITQSPKYLFRKEGQNVTLSCEQNLNHDAMYWYRQDPGQGLRLIYYSQIVNDFQKGDIAEGYSVSREKKESFPLTVTSAQKNPTAFYLCASSIAPQGAFRGLNTEAFFGQGTRLTVV.

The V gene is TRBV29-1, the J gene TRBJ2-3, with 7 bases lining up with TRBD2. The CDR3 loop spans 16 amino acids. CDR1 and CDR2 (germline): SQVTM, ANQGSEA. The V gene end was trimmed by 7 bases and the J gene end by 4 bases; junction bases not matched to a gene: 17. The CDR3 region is CSAPGDMTGGSDTQYF. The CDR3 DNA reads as TGCAGCGCGCCGGGTGATATGACGGGAGGCTCAGATACGCAGTATTTT.

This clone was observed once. The CDR3 region is CASSTRLAGGPSNEQFF. The CDR3 nucleotides read TGTGCCAGCAGCACACGACTAGCGGGAGGGCCGTCGAATGAGCAGTTCTTC. This chain joins TRBV7-2 and TRBJ2-1, with 14 bases aligning to TRBD2. The CDR3 extends over 17 amino acids. Germline lookup yields CDR1 SGHTA and CDR2 FQGNSA. Germline trimming cut 5 bases from V and 7 bases from J; bases unmatched to any gene: 10.

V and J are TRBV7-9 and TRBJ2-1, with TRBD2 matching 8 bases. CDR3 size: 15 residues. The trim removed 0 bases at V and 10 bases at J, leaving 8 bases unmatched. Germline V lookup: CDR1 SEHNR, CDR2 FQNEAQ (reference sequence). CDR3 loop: CASSLASGTLIEQFF. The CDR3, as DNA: TGTGCCAGCAGCTTAGCTAGCGGGACCCTTATCGAGCAGTTCTTC. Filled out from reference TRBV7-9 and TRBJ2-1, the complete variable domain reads DTGVSQNPRHKITKRGQNVTFRCDPISEHNRLYWYRQTLGQGPEFLTYFQNEAQLEKSRLLSDRFSAERPKGSFSTLEIQRTEQGDSAMYLCASSLASGTLIEQFFGPGTRLTVL.

CDR3: CASSPVRSGYPGANVLTF. The CDR3 DNA sequence: TGTGCCAGCTCACCAGTACGGTCAGGGTATCCAGGGGCCAACGTCCTGACTTTC. The chain joins TRBV18 to TRBJ2-6; tentative D call: TRBD1 (5 bases). Germline CDR1 is KGHSH and CDR2 is LQKENI. V dropped 2 bases and J dropped 4 bases, with 18 bases sitting between them. The CDR3 covers 18 residues.

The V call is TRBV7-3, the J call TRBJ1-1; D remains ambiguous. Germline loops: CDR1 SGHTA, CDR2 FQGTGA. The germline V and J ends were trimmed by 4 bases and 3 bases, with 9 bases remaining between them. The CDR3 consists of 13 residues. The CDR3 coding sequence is TGTGCCAGCAGCTCCTCTCGGGACACTGAAGCTTTCTTT. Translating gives CASSSSRDTEAFF.

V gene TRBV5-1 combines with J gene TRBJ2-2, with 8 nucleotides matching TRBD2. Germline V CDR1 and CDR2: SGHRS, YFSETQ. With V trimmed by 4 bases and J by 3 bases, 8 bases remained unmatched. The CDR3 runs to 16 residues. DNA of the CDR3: TGCGCCAGCAGCGTTGGCAGCGGGAGCTACACCGGGGAGCTGTTTTTT. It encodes CASSVGSGSYTGELFF. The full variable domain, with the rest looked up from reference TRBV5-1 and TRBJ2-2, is KAGVTQTPRYLIKTRGQQVTLSCSPISGHRSVSWYQQTPGQGLQFLFEYFSETQRNKGNFPGRFSGRQFSNSRSEMNVSTLELGDSALYLCASSVGSGSYTGELFFGEGSRLTVL.

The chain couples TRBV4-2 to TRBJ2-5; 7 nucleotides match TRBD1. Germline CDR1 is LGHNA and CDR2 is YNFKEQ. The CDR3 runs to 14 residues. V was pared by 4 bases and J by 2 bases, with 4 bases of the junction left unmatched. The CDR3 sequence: CASSPGTAQETQYF. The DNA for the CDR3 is TGTGCCAGCAGCCCCGGGACAGCTCAAGAGACCCAGTACTTC.

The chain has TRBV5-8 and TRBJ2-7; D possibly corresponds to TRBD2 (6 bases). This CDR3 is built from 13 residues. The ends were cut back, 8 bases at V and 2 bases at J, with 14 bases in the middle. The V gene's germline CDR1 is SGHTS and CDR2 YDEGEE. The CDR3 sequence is CASSRWRAYEQYF. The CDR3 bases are TGTGCCAGTTCCCGGTGGAGGGCCTACGAGCAGTACTTC.

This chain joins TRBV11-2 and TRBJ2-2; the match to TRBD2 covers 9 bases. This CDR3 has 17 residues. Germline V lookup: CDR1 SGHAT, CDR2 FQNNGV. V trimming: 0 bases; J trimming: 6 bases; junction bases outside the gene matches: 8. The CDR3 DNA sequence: TGTGCCAGCAGCTTAGAATTCGGGCGGGGGGGCTCCGGGGAGCTGTTTTTT. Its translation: CASSLEFGRGGSGELFF.

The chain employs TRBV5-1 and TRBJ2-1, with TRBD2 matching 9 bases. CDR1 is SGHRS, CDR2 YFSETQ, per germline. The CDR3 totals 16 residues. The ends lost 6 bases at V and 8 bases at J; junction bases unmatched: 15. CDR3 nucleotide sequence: TGCGCCAGCAATGTTATGTGGGGACTAGCCCAACATGAGCAGTTCTTC. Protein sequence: CASNVMWGLAQHEQFF.

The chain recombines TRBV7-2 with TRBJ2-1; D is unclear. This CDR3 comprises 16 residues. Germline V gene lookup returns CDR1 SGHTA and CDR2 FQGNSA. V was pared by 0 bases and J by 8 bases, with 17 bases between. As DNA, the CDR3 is TGTGCCAGCAGCTTAGCAAATCTCGTGCGCCCGGATGAGCAGTTCTTC. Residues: CASSLANLVRPDEQFF.

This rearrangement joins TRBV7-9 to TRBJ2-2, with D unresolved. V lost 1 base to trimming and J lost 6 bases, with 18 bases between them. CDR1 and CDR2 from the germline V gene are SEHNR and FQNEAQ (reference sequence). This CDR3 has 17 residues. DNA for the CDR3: TGTGCCAGCAGCTTAGTGCGAGACTTAATAAGTTCCGGGGAGCTGTTTTTT. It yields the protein CASSLVRDLISSGELFF. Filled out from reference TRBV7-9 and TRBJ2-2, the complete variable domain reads DTGVSQNPRHKITKRGQNVTFRCDPISEHNRLYWYRQTLGQGPEFLTYFQNEAQLEKSRLLSDRFSAERPKGSFSTLEIQRTEQGDSAMYLCASSLVRDLISSGELFFGEGSRLTVL.

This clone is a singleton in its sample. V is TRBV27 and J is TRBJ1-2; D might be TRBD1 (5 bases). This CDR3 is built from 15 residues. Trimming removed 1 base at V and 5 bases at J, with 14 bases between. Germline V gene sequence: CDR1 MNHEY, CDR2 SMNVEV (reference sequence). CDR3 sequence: CASSLLGEAGYGYTF. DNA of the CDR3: TGTGCCAGCAGTTTATTGGGGGAGGCAGGGTATGGCTACACCTTC.

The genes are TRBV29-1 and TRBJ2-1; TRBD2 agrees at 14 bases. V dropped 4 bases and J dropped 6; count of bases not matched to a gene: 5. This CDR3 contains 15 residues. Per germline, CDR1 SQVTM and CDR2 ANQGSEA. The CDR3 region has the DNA TGCAGCGTTGCGACTAGCGGGAGGGCCCCCAATGAGCAGTTCTTC. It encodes CSVATSGRAPNEQFF.

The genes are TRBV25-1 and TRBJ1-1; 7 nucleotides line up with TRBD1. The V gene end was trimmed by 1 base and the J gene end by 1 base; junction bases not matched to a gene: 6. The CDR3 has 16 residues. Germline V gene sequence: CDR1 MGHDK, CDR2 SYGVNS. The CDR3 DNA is TGTGCCAGCAGTGAATTCACTCGGACAGGGAACACTGAAGCTTTCTTT. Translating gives CASSEFTRTGNTEAFF.

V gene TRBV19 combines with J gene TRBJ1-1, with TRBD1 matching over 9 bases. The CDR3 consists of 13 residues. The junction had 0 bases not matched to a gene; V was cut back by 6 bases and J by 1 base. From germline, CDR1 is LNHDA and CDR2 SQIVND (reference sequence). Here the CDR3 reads CASRDRGNTEAFF. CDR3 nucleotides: TGTGCCAGTAGGGACAGGGGGAACACTGAAGCTTTCTTT.

The CDR3: CASSLPAGGGGGYTF. The DNA for the CDR3 is TGTGCCAGCAGTCTCCCCGCGGGGGGCGGAGGGGGCTACACCTTC. The chain recombines TRBV28 with TRBJ1-2; D might be TRBD1 (6 bases). The germline V gene encodes CDR1 MDHEN and CDR2 SYDVKM. The CDR3 is 15 residues long. The germline V and J ends were trimmed by 5 bases and 8 bases, with 21 bases remaining between them.

For the CDR3, the DNA is TGTGCCAGCAGCCAACTAGGGACAGGCTTTTATGAAAAACTGTTTTTT. It encodes CASSQLGTGFYEKLFF. The chain joins TRBV28 to TRBJ1-4; 8 nucleotides agree with TRBD1. The CDR3 loop spans 16 amino acids. Trimming at V came to 6 bases and at J to 6 bases, leaving 12 bases not matched to a gene. Germline CDR1 reads MDHEN; CDR2 reads SYDVKM.

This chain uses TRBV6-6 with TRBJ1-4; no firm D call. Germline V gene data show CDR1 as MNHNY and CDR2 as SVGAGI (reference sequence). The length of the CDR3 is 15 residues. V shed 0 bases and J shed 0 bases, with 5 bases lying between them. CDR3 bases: TGTGCCAGCAGTTACTCCGGTGCAACTAATGAAAAACTGTTTTTT. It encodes CASSYSGATNEKLFF.

The CDR3 region has the DNA TGTGCCAGCAGGCGATTTACCTCCTACGAGCAGTACTTC. Encoded protein: CASRRFTSYEQYF. The chain carries TRBV5-4 and TRBJ2-7; no firm D call. The length of the CDR3 is 13 residues. CDR1 and CDR2 from the germline V gene are SGHNT and YYREEE (reference sequence). V shed 5 bases and J shed 0 bases, with 9 bases lying between them.

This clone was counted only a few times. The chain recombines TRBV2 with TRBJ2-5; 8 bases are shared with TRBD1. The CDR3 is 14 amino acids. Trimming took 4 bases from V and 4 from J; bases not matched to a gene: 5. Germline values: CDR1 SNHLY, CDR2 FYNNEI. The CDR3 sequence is CASSARTGRETQYF. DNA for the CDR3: TGTGCCAGCAGTGCGAGGACAGGGAGAGAGACCCAGTACTTC.

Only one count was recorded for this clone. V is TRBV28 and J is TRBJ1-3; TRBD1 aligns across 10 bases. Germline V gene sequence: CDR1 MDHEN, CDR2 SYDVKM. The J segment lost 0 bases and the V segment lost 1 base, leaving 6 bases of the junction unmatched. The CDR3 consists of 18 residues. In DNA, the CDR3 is TGTGCCAGCAGTTTATCCCCGACAGGGGGCCTCTCTGGAAACACCATATATTTT. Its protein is CASSLSPTGGLSGNTIYF.